This TCR beta chain was recovered during a study of cytomegalovirus exposure and HLA in healthy donors. PCR employed 60 Vbeta and 13 Jbeta primers. Produced via immunoSEQ multiplex PCR; TCRdb's table is partial and in-frame only. Of approximately 150,000 clones in the sample, approximately 82% are singletons; the top ten hold roughly 2.1%. This CDR3 is built from 15 residues. Germline CDR1 is LGHNA and CDR2 is YSLEER. Trimming removed 2 bases from V and 7 bases from J, with 15 bases in between. The V call is TRBV4-3, the J call TRBJ2-1; D might be TRBD1 (8 bases). This TCR was recovered from a woman in her thirties or forties in good health and CMV-seronegative. Sequenced input: PBMCs. As DNA, the CDR3 is TGCGCCAGCAGCCAATTCGGACAGGGAGGGAATGAGCAGTTCTTC. Protein sequence: CASSQFGQGGNEQFF.